One sample yielded the 7 T cell receptor beta chains listed below, sequenced in a study of OX40 agonist ivuxolimab in advanced cancers. TCRdb keeps only in-frame clones here, not all; method: immunoSEQ multiplex PCR. This sample has some 60,000 clones, with less than 95% found just once. This sample comprised CD4+ or CD8+ T cells sorted from blood, obtained in a trial of the OX40 agonist ivuxolimab. Source of these receptors: an adult with an advanced solid tumor such as melanoma, head and neck, liver or kidney cancer.

This clone has only a few counts. V is TRBV28 and J is TRBJ2-5; no firm D call. The CDR3 runs 12 residues. Germline V gene lookup returns CDR1 MDHEN and CDR2 SYDVKM. Trimming shortened V by 7 bases and J by 3 bases, and 9 bases separated the two germline ends. CDR3 nucleotides: TGTGCCAGCATGGCAGGAAAAGAGACCCAGTACTTC. It yields the protein CASMAGKETQYF.

In this sample, this clone turned up a few times. The chain couples TRBV2 to TRBJ2-2; D unresolved. The V end was cut by 2 bases, the J end by 7 bases, with 8 bases between. In germline, CDR1 is SNHLY, CDR2 FYNNEI. The CDR3 totals 13 residues. CDR3 nucleotides: TGTGCCAGCAGTGAAAATGGATTCGGGGAGCTGTTTTTT. The encoded protein is CASSENGFGELFF.

This clone was detected only once. The rearrangement links TRBV2 to TRBJ1-5; 7 bases fit TRBD1. Germline V gives CDR1 SNHLY, CDR2 FYNNEI. Trimming at V came to 5 bases and at J to 0 bases, leaving 10 bases not matched to a gene. The CDR3 extends over 17 amino acids. The CDR3 sequence: CASSPSGTASSNQPQHF. The CDR3 nucleotides are TGTGCCAGCAGTCCCTCTGGGACAGCTAGTAGCAATCAGCCCCAGCATTTT.

This chain links TRBV7-6 with TRBJ2-5; 12 bases are a match to TRBD2. The CDR3 has 17 amino acids. CDR1 is SGHVS and CDR2 is FNYEAQ in the germline V gene. J gave up 5 bases and V 5 bases, and 12 bases lay outside the gene matches. The chain's CDR3 is CASSQDASGRAGETQYF. In nucleotides, the CDR3 is TGTGCCAGCAGCCAGGATGCTAGCGGGAGGGCCGGTGAGACCCAGTACTTC.

The J gene is TRBJ2-1, the V gene TRBV9, with no clear D. With 0 bases removed from V and 5 bases from J, the gap between germline ends came to 12 bases. Looked up from germline, CDR1 is SGDLS and CDR2 is YYNGEE. CDR3 length: 15 residues. CDR3 amino acids: CASSVGERLNNEQFF. CDR3 coding DNA: TGTGCCAGCAGCGTAGGGGAAAGGTTGAACAATGAGCAGTTCTTC.

The DNA for the CDR3 is TGTGCCAGCACCAGGCAGGGGAAGGACACTGAAGCTTTCTTT. Translated, it gives CASTRQGKDTEAFF. The J gene is TRBJ1-1, the V gene TRBV18; D is perhaps TRBD1 (6 bases). Trimming stripped 8 bases from V and 3 bases from J, with 16 bases between. Germline CDR1 is KGHSH and CDR2 is LQKENI. The CDR3 contains 14 residues. Filled out from reference TRBV18 and TRBJ1-1, the complete variable domain reads NAGVMQNPRHLVRRRGQEARLRCSPMKGHSHVYWYRQLPEEGLKFMVYLQKENIIDESGMPKERFSAEFPKEGPSILRIQQVVRGDSAAYFCASTRQGKDTEAFFGQGTRLTVV.

The J gene is TRBJ1-5, the V gene TRBV30, with a tentative D call TRBD1 (5 bases). Germline lookup yields CDR1 GTSNPN and CDR2 SVGIG (reference sequence). Trimming took off 0 bases at V and 7 bases at J, with 13 bases between the two ends. There are 14 residues in the CDR3. Here the CDR3 DNA reads TGTGCCTGGAGTGTACAGGAGGGTTGGCAGCCCCAGCATTTT. Translated, it gives CAWSVQEGWQPQHF.